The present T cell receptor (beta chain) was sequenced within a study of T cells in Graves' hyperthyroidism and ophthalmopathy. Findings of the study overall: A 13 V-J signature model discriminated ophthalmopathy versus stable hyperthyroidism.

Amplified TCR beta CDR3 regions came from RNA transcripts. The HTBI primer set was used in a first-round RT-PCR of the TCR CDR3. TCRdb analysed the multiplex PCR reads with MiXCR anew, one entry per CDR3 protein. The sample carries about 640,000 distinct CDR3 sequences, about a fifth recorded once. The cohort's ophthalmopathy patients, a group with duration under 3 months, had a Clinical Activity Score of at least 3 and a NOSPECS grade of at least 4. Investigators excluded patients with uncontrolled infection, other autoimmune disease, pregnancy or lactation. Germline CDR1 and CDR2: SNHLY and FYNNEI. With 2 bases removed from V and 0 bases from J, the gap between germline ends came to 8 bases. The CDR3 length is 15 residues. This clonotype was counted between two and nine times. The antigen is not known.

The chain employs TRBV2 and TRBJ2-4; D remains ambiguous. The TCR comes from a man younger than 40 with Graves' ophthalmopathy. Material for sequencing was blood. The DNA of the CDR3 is TGTGCCAGCAGTGAAATTAGTACAGCCAAAAACATTCAGTACTTC. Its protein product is CASSEISTAKNIQYF.